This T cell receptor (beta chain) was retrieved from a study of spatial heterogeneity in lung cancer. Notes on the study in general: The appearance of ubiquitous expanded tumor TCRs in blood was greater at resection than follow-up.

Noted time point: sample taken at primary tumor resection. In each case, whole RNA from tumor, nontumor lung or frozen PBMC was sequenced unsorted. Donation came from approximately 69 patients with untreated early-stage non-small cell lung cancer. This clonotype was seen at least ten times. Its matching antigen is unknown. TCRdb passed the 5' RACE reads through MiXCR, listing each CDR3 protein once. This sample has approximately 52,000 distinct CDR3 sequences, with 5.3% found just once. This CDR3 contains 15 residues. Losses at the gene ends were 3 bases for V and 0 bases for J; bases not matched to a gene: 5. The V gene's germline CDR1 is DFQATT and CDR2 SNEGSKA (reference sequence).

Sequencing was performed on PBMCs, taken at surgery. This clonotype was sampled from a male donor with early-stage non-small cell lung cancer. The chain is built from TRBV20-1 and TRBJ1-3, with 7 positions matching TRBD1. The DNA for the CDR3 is TGCAGTGCTAGTTGGGACAGCACCTCTGGAAACACCATATATTTT. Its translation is CSASWDSTSGNTIYF.